The sequence of this T cell receptor beta chain was determined in a study of T cell responses to AZD1222 COVID-19 vaccine. Overall study results and limits: Spike-specific TCR depth and breadth grew after two AZD1222 doses. There were vaccine-associated CD4 TCRs across spike, dominant at 160-218 and 743-854.

V lost 2 bases and J lost 4, with 12 bases in between. The CDR3 consists of 14 residues. CDR1 is SGHDT and CDR2 is YYEEEE in the germline V gene. This clone appeared a single time. The antigen is unknown. Sequencing was performed with immunoSEQ multiplex PCR; in TCRdb, only in-frame clones are kept and a portion is missing. The sample contains approximately 180,000 clones, about 90% of which appear only once. The TCR originated in an adult in good health. The sample here was peripheral blood, taken on day 0 of AZD1222 vaccination. V is TRBV5-6 and J is TRBJ1-2, with D tentatively TRBD1 (5 bases). The CDR3 sequence is CASSLSGKGYGYTF. CDR3 bases: TGTGCCAGCAGCTTATCAGGGAAGGGCTATGGCTACACCTTC.